This T cell receptor (beta chain) was sequenced in a study of early T cells in non-severe SARS-CoV-2 infection. Study results and limitations: Matching against VDJdb likely underestimated virus-specific expansions, favoring anti-spike CD8.

Germline-derived CDR1 and CDR2 are SGHTA and FQGNSA. V lost 3 bases to trimming and J lost 5 bases; unmatched junction nucleotides: 1. The CDR3 totals 12 residues. About this clonotype itself: What it binds is not known.

TCRdb used MiXCR to reprocess the 5' RACE reads, holding one entry per CDR3 protein. The data show some 25,000 distinct CDR3 sequences, with 3.5% to 5.5% seen just once and 10% held by the top ten. The chain uses TRBV7-2 and TRBJ2-7; 7 bases agree with TRBD1. Material for sequencing was whole blood. The receptor was derived from an adult who was a healthcare worker with PCR-confirmed SARS-CoV-2 infection or an uninfected control (not recorded which). DNA for the CDR3: TGTGCCAGCAGCTTCACAGGGGACGAGCAGTACTTC. Translation gives CASSFTGDEQYF.